These 16 T cell receptor beta chains were all obtained from the same sample, sequenced in a study of post-analysis software for immune sequencing data. Study conclusions and caveats: Roughly 5 TRBV segments, TRBV5-6, TRBV5-1 and TRBV20-1 among them, were found more frequent in patients than controls.

For these TCRs, the target antigens are not known. Sequencing libraries made from TCR beta cDNA carried unique molecular identifiers. TCRdb analysed the PCR reads with MiXCR anew, one entry per CDR3 protein. The sample consists of about 800,000 distinct CDR3 sequences, 25% to 30% of them appearing once. The sequencing input was blood. All receptors derive from a girl under 18 with multiple sclerosis.

V and J are TRBV4-1 and TRBJ2-7, with D uncertain. CDR1 is MGHRA and CDR2 is YSYEKL in the germline V gene. The CDR3 loop spans 12 amino acids. V lost 0 bases to trimming and J lost 7 bases, with 7 bases between them. DNA for the CDR3: TGCGCCAGCAGCCAAGATACGCGGGAGCAGTACTTC. Amino acid sequence: CASSQDTREQYF.

V is TRBV25-1 and J is TRBJ2-5, with D possibly matching TRBD2 (6 bases). Deletions cut 0 bases from V and 0 bases from J, with 8 bases between. CDR3 length equals 15 residues. Per the germline V gene, CDR1 is MGHDK and CDR2 is SYGVNS. DNA for the CDR3: TGTGCCAGCAGTGAATATGGAGGGTACCAAGAGACCCAGTACTTC. Protein sequence: CASSEYGGYQETQYF. The full variable domain, rest sourced from reference TRBV25-1 and TRBJ2-5, is EADIYQTPRYLVIGTGKKITLECSQTMGHDKMYWYQQDPGMELHLIHYSYGVNSTEKGDLSSESTVSRIRTEHFPLTLESARPSHTSQYLCASSEYGGYQETQYFGPGTRLLVL.

The genes are TRBV18 and TRBJ1-1; 7 bases are shared with TRBD1. Trimming removed 4 bases from V and 7 bases from J; junction bases left unmatched: 18. CDR1 is KGHSH, CDR2 LQKENI, per germline. The CDR3 has 17 residues. The CDR3 coding sequence is TGTGCCAGCTCACGACGAGGACAGGCGACACCCTTTGTTGAAGCTTTCTTT. Amino acids: CASSRRGQATPFVEAFF.

This clonotype has more than one count but fewer than ten. V gene TRBV12-3 or TRBV12-4 combines with J gene TRBJ2-1, with 10 positions matching TRBD2. The CDR3 is 18 residues long. After removal of 6 bases from V and 9 bases from J, the junction contained 20 bases not matched to a gene. The CDR3 loop is CASSQTRWASGRDGEQFF. CDR3 DNA: TGTGCCAGCAGCCAAACAAGGTGGGCTAGCGGGAGAGACGGTGAGCAGTTCTTC.

The chain employs TRBV20-1 and TRBJ1-2, with D hard to call. This CDR3 contains 13 residues. The germline CDR1 and CDR2 sequences are DFQATT and SNEGSKA (reference sequence). V gave up 3 bases and J gave up 3 bases, with 11 bases separating them. The CDR3 is CSASPGDDYGYTF. The CDR3 nucleotides read TGCAGTGCTAGCCCGGGAGACGACTATGGCTACACCTTC.

The chain couples TRBV6-5 to TRBJ2-5; D possibly matches TRBD1 or TRBD2 (5 bases each). CDR1 and CDR2 from the germline V gene are MNHEY and SVGAGI. The V end lost 6 bases, the J end lost 5 bases, and 16 bases lay between the germline ends. The CDR3 has 14 residues. In DNA form, the CDR3 reads TGTGCCAGCAGCCGAGGGGATACCGGGGAGACCCAGTACTTC. Encoded protein: CASSRGDTGETQYF.

On this clonotype itself: At one of its ends the junction is not consistent with the germline gene, which may arise from a read error. The chain couples TRBV5-1 to TRBJ1-6; a weak D match, TRBD1 (6 bases). The CDR3 is made up of 17 amino acids. Germline CDR1 SGHRS, CDR2 YFSETQ. The CDR3 sequence is CASSPRVAKDSVSPRHF. The CDR3 DNA sequence: TGCGCCAGCAGCCCCCGCGTAGCGAAGGACAGTGTTTCACCCCGCCACTTT.

The sample holds a few counts of this clonotype. This chain uses TRBV6-1 with TRBJ2-3; 15 bases fit TRBD2. This CDR3 is built from 16 residues. Germline V gives CDR1 MNHNS, CDR2 SASEGT. V dropped 7 bases and J dropped 4; count of bases not matched to a gene: 6. The CDR3 DNA reads as TGTGCCAGCAATGGACTAGCGGGAGGGCCATCAGATACGCAGTATTTT. Protein product: CASNGLAGGPSDTQYF.

The genes are TRBV24-1 and TRBJ2-1; tentatively, D is TRBD1 (5 bases). Trimming removed 4 bases from V and 9 bases from J, with 12 bases in between. The CDR3 runs to 13 residues. Germline-derived CDR1 and CDR2 are KGHDR and SFDVKD. CDR3 nucleotide sequence: TGTGCCACCAGTGAGGCAGGGTTTGGTGAGCAGTTCTTC. This sequence encodes CATSEAGFGEQFF.

This clonotype was seen a handful of times. The chain joins TRBV12-3 or TRBV12-4 to TRBJ1-2, with 10 bases that match TRBD1. V shed 5 bases, J shed 6 bases, and the junction held 3 bases outside the gene matches. CDR3 length: 13 residues. The CDR3 DNA follows: TGTGCCAGCAGTCCAGACAGGGGGCATGGCTACACCTTC. It specifies CASSPDRGHGYTF.

J is TRBJ2-3 and V is TRBV2; 9 bases map to TRBD1. J lost 14 bases, V lost 4 bases, and 19 bases had no gene match. In germline, CDR1 is SNHLY, CDR2 FYNNEI. There are 16 residues in the CDR3. In nucleotides, the CDR3 is TGTGCCAGCAGTGGCGGACAGGGGCTACGGTATGAAAAACTGTATTTT. Translating it yields CASSGGQGLRYEKLYF.

This chain links TRBV15 with TRBJ2-3; no firm D call. Germline CDR1 and CDR2: LNHNV and YYDKDF (reference sequence). This CDR3 comprises 14 residues. Trimming took 3 bases from V and 1 from J, leaving 8 bases between them. CDR3 DNA: TGTGCCACCAGCAGCGAATGGGGCACAGATACGCAGTATTTT. It encodes CATSSEWGTDTQYF.

As concerns this clonotype: One end of the junction varies from germline; a read error may be responsible. The J gene is TRBJ2-7, the V gene TRBV7-2, with D tentatively TRBD1 (6 bases). The J call is doubtful: the DNA matches TRBJ2-4 better. The CDR3 extends over 15 amino acids. Germline assignment: CDR1 SGHTA and CDR2 FQGNSA. The CDR3 reads CASSLTPGAQNIQYF. The CDR3 nucleotides are TGTGCTAGCAGCTTAACCCCAGGGGCCCAAAACATTCAGTACTTC.

This clonotype was detected many times. The V call is TRBV29-1, the J call TRBJ2-7, with D possibly being TRBD2 (6 bases). Germline assignment: CDR1 SQVTM and CDR2 ANQGSEA. CDR3 length: 13 residues. The V and J ends lost 2 bases and 3 bases respectively, with 11 bases between them. CDR3 coding DNA: TGCAGCGTTGAAATCGTCGGGGGCTACGAGCAGTACTTC. Its translation is CSVEIVGGYEQYF.

This clonotype has a handful of counts. The chain is built from TRBV19 and TRBJ1-2, with D unresolved. In germline, CDR1 is LNHDA, CDR2 SQIVND (reference sequence). V was trimmed by 2 bases and J by 8 bases, leaving 12 bases between them. The CDR3 is 13 residues long. The DNA for the CDR3 is TGTGCCAGTAGTATACAGGATATTGGCGGCTACACCTTC. Protein sequence: CASSIQDIGGYTF.

This clonotype occurred a few times. The chain couples TRBV28 to TRBJ2-5; D call uncertain. V was pared by 5 bases and J by 4 bases, with 20 bases between. CDR1 is MDHEN and CDR2 is SYDVKM in the germline V gene. This CDR3 contains 16 residues. The chain's CDR3 is CASSPSRTGWAETQYF. In DNA form, the CDR3 reads TGTGCCAGCAGTCCTTCTAGGACCGGATGGGCAGAGACCCAGTACTTC.